A single sample is the source of the 31 T cell receptor beta chains below, sequenced in a study of T cell responses to AZD1222 COVID-19 vaccine. This table comes from immunoSEQ multiplex PCR, and its TCRdb copy is limited to in-frame clones, with some not included. This sample has about 100,000 clones; 88% occur once, and the top ten carry roughly 2%. The material was peripheral blood, obtained on day 0 of AZD1222 vaccination. These receptor sequences come from an adult in good health.

The rearrangement uses TRBV7-9 and TRBJ1-4; 7 bases fit TRBD1. Per germline, CDR1 SEHNR and CDR2 FQNEAQ (reference sequence). J gave up 6 bases and V 1 base, and 11 bases lay outside the gene matches. This CDR3 contains 17 residues. This chain's CDR3 is CASSLDTGTEGDEKLFF. The CDR3 DNA sequence: TGTGCCAGCAGCTTAGACACCGGGACAGAGGGTGATGAAAAACTGTTTTTT.

The rearrangement uses TRBV11-1 and TRBJ2-7; D is unresolved. The CDR3 is 13 residues long. Germline V gives CDR1 SGHAT, CDR2 FQDESV (reference sequence). The V and J ends lost 3 bases and 2 bases respectively, with 8 bases between them. In DNA form, the CDR3 reads TGTGCCAGCAGCTTTGCCAGTACCTACGAGCAGTACTTC. Amino acid sequence: CASSFASTYEQYF.

The chain combines TRBV29-1 with TRBJ2-3, with 8 nucleotides matching TRBD1. The length of the CDR3 is 13 residues. Per germline, CDR1 SQVTM and CDR2 ANQGSEA. V lost 4 bases to trimming and J lost 4 bases; unmatched junction nucleotides: 4. CDR3 protein: CSVGGQVADTQYF. The DNA of the CDR3 is TGCAGCGTTGGGGGACAGGTGGCAGATACGCAGTATTTT.

This sequence joins TRBV5-8 and TRBJ2-5, with a weak D call TRBD1 (6 bases). V gave up 1 base and J gave up 5 bases, with 9 bases separating them. The germline V gene encodes CDR1 SGHTS and CDR2 YDEGEE. The CDR3 spans 13 residues. This CDR3 is CASSLTGSETQYF. In DNA form, the CDR3 reads TGTGCCAGCAGCTTGACAGGGTCGGAGACCCAGTACTTC.

V and J are TRBV30 and TRBJ2-5, with a possible D match to TRBD2 (6 bases). Germline assignment: CDR1 GTSNPN and CDR2 SVGIG (reference sequence). V lost 4 bases and J 4 bases, leaving 25 bases between the germline ends. This CDR3 spans 17 amino acids. The CDR3 protein is CAWKDSHWGEVGETQYF. The CDR3 DNA follows: TGTGCCTGGAAGGATTCTCATTGGGGGGAAGTCGGAGAGACCCAGTACTTC.

Worth noting for this clone: Additional DNA sequences in this sample encode the identical CDR3. The chain links TRBV2 to TRBJ1-5; D is perhaps TRBD1 (5 bases). The germline V gene encodes CDR1 SNHLY and CDR2 FYNNEI. The CDR3 is made up of 14 amino acids. The V gene lost 3 bases and the J gene lost 2 bases, with 8 bases spanning the gap. CDR3 DNA sequence: TGTGCCAGCAGTGAGAGGGGCGGCAATCAGCCCCAGCATTTT. Protein product: CASSERGGNQPQHF. The whole variable domain, filled in from reference TRBV2 and TRBJ1-5, reads EPEVTQTPSHQVTQMGQEVILRCVPISNHLYFYWYRQILGQKVEFLVSFYNNEISEKSEIFDDQFSVERPDGSNFTLKIRSTKLEDSAMYFCASSERGGNQPQHFGDGTRLSIL.

This sequence joins TRBV20-1 and TRBJ1-2; D is ambiguous. The CDR3 runs 11 residues. CDR1 and CDR2 (germline): DFQATT, SNEGSKA (reference sequence). Trimming cost V 6 bases and J 6 bases, with 11 bases left between them. CDR3 sequence (DNA): TGCAGTGCCCCCCGGCTGAATGGCTACACCTTC. Protein product: CSAPRLNGYTF.

This chain uses TRBV19 with TRBJ2-2; 11 nucleotides align to TRBD2. CDR3 length: 17 residues. The germline gives CDR1 LNHDA, CDR2 SQIVND (reference sequence). The trim removed 4 bases at V and 4 bases at J, leaving 8 bases unmatched. DNA of the CDR3: TGTGCCAGTAGTAGTGGTAGCGGGAGGGCGGGCACCGGGGAGCTGTTTTTT. Translation: CASSSGSGRAGTGELFF.

The chain carries TRBV7-2 and TRBJ1-1; TRBD1 aligns across 7 bases. Trimming took 6 bases from V and 0 from J; bases not matched to a gene: 4. The germline V gene has CDR1 SGHTA and CDR2 FQGNSA. The CDR3 extends over 14 amino acids. The DNA of the CDR3 is TGTGCCAGCAGATTGACAGGGTTGAACACTGAAGCTTTCTTT. Translating gives CASRLTGLNTEAFF.

The chain is built from TRBV19 and TRBJ1-1; D possibly corresponds to TRBD1 (6 bases). CDR1 LNHDA and CDR2 SQIVND come from the germline V gene (reference sequence). The length of the CDR3 is 15 residues. Trimming shortened V by 1 base and J by 1 base, and 10 bases separated the two germline ends. In nucleotides, the CDR3 is TGTGCCAGTAGTATAGGGAGCAGGGGGAACACTGAAGCTTTCTTT. Its translation is CASSIGSRGNTEAFF.

The chain joins TRBV16 to TRBJ2-1; the match to TRBD2 covers 9 bases. The germline gives CDR1 KGHSY, CDR2 FQNENV. V shed 4 bases and J 3 bases; nucleotides not matched to a gene: 16. This CDR3 comprises 19 residues. The CDR3 loop reads CASSPRPYIAGESYNEQFF. CDR3 bases: TGTGCCAGCAGCCCCCGCCCATACATAGCGGGAGAGAGCTACAATGAGCAGTTCTTC.

The chain is built from TRBV5-1 and TRBJ1-5, with no clear D. Trimming left V 0 bases short and J 5 bases short, with 12 bases between. The germline CDR1 and CDR2 sequences are SGHRS and YFSETQ. The CDR3 extends over 15 amino acids. The CDR3 coding sequence is TGCGCCAGCAGCTTGGGACCCGGCGGGGATCAGCCCCAGCATTTT. It codes for CASSLGPGGDQPQHF. Filled out from reference TRBV5-1 and TRBJ1-5, the complete variable domain reads KAGVTQTPRYLIKTRGQQVTLSCSPISGHRSVSWYQQTPGQGLQFLFEYFSETQRNKGNFPGRFSGRQFSNSRSEMNVSTLELGDSALYLCASSLGPGGDQPQHFGDGTRLSIL.

V usage is TRBV21-1 and J usage is TRBJ2-1; TRBD1 reflects the table's D call only, with no check against the DNA. TRBV21-1 is tagged as a pseudogene. The CDR3 extends over 15 amino acids. Written as DNA, the CDR3 is TGTGCCAGCAGCAAGGAGGGACAGGGGTACAATGAGCAGTTCTTC. Protein: CASSKEGQGYNEQFF.

The chain carries TRBV29-1 and TRBJ2-5, with D possibly being TRBD2 (5 bases). CDR3 length: 14 residues. V was cut by 6 bases and J by 2 bases, with 16 bases left in between. Germline assignment: CDR1 SQVTM and CDR2 ANQGSEA. The CDR3 loop reads CSVERGGGQETQYF. CDR3 bases: TGCAGCGTGGAACGGGGTGGAGGTCAAGAGACCCAGTACTTC. The complete variable domain, with remaining parts taken from reference TRBV29-1 and TRBJ2-5, reads SAVISQKPSRDICQRGTSLTIQCQVDSQVTMMFWYRQQPGQSLTLIATANQGSEATYESGFVIDKFPISRPNLTFSTLTVSNMSPEDSSIYLCSVERGGGQETQYFGPGTRLLVL.

The chain has TRBV7-9 and TRBJ1-2; 9 bases line up with TRBD1. Germline V gene sequence: CDR1 SEHNR, CDR2 FQNEAQ (reference sequence). Losses at the gene ends were 5 bases for V and 13 bases for J; bases not matched to a gene: 14. The CDR3 loop spans 14 amino acids. CDR3 DNA: TGTGCCAGCAGCCACGGACAGGGGTGGGATTTAGGCACCTTC. Its protein product is CASSHGQGWDLGTF.

This clone occurred a few times. This chain uses TRBV14 with TRBJ2-7, with TRBD2 as a possible D gene (6 bases). Trimming took 0 bases from V and 5 from J, leaving 20 bases between them. CDR3 length: 17 amino acids. Germline-derived CDR1 and CDR2 are SGHDN and FVKESK. The CDR3 nucleotides read TGTGCCAGCAGCCAAGAAATTTCAAGGTGGGGGGTAAACGAGCAGTACTTC. Translated, it gives CASSQEISRWGVNEQYF.

CDR3 sequence reads: CASSQGSGAGNIQYF. In DNA, the CDR3 is TGTGCCAGCAGCCAAGGAAGCGGGGCAGGAAACATTCAGTACTTC. The chain joins TRBV14 to TRBJ2-4; TRBD2 matches 7 bases. Germline V gives CDR1 SGHDN, CDR2 FVKESK. With V trimmed by 1 base and J by 6 bases, 6 bases remained unmatched. There are 15 residues in the CDR3.

With regard to this clone: The junction shows a germline mismatch at one end, possibly a read error. This chain uses TRBV2 with TRBJ1-5; D may be TRBD1 (5 bases). Germline V gene lookup returns CDR1 SNHLY and CDR2 FYNNEI. The CDR3 spans 13 residues. The CDR3 is CATSFETDQPQHF. The DNA of the CDR3 is TGTGCCACCAGTTTTGAGACAGATCAGCCCCAGCATTTT.

The gene calls are TRBV19 and TRBJ2-3, with TRBD1 identical over 7 bases. The germline V gene encodes CDR1 LNHDA and CDR2 SQIVND (reference sequence). V gave up 8 bases and J gave up 0 bases; unmatched junction bases: 5. CDR3 length: 14 amino acids. For the CDR3, the DNA is TGTGCCAGTGCTTCCAGGGGGAGCACAGATACGCAGTATTTT. This sequence encodes CASASRGSTDTQYF.

The J gene is TRBJ2-7, the V gene TRBV6-5, with D unresolved. The CDR3 has 15 residues. V was trimmed by 6 bases and J by 4 bases, leaving 19 bases between them. Germline-derived CDR1 and CDR2 are MNHEY and SVGAGI. CDR3: CASSRHRNPPYEQYF. The CDR3 DNA follows: TGTGCCAGCAGCCGACATAGGAACCCACCGTACGAGCAGTACTTC.

V and J are TRBV4-3 and TRBJ2-1; D unclear. V was trimmed by 3 bases and J by 6 bases, leaving 15 bases between them. This CDR3 contains 15 residues. Germline V gene lookup returns CDR1 LGHNA and CDR2 YSLEER. CDR3 nucleotides: TGCGCCAGCAGCCACACGAGTTTTTACCGCAATGAGCAGTTCTTC. Amino acids: CASSHTSFYRNEQFF.

The chain carries TRBV20-1 and TRBJ1-1, with unresolved D. The CDR3 runs to 15 residues. The V gene lost 3 bases and the J gene lost 5 bases, with 19 bases spanning the gap. Germline V gives CDR1 DFQATT, CDR2 SNEGSKA (reference sequence). CDR3 sequence: CSASTFEEISTEAFF. The CDR3 bases are TGCAGTGCTAGTACTTTCGAGGAAATTTCGACTGAAGCTTTCTTT.

The chain recombines TRBV5-1 with TRBJ1-5, with D possibly TRBD1 on 6 matching bases. Germline CDR1 is SGHRS and CDR2 is YFSETQ. The CDR3 is 14 amino acids. V was trimmed by 0 bases and J by 6 bases, leaving 10 bases between them. This chain's CDR3 is CASSLGGAGQPQHF. Here the CDR3 DNA reads TGCGCCAGCAGCTTGGGGGGGGCCGGTCAGCCCCAGCATTTT.

The chain uses TRBV7-3 and TRBJ2-1; D call uncertain. Germline V lookup: CDR1 SGHTA, CDR2 FQGTGA. This CDR3 is 11 amino acids long. V lost 2 bases, J lost 9 bases, and 5 bases lay in between. The CDR3 bases are TGTGCCAGCAGCTTATTAGGTGAGCAGTTCTTC. Encoded protein: CASSLLGEQFF.

The chain has TRBV28 and TRBJ1-4; D might be TRBD1 (5 bases). The CDR3 length is 13 residues. Germline V gene lookup returns CDR1 MDHEN and CDR2 SYDVKM. V gave up 6 bases and J gave up 7 bases, with 12 bases separating them. This CDR3 is CASSPGGGEKLFF. The CDR3, as DNA: TGTGCCAGCAGCCCTGGGGGAGGTGAAAAACTGTTTTTT.

The chain uses TRBV7-2 and TRBJ2-7, with D possibly called TRBD1 or TRBD2 (6 bases each). The CDR3 has 15 residues. Germline V gene data show CDR1 as SGHTA and CDR2 as FQGNSA. Trimming left V 8 bases short and J 1 base short, with 18 bases between. The CDR3 is CASSYRGQRSYEQYF. The CDR3 DNA sequence: TGTGCCAGCTCCTACCGGGGGCAGAGGTCCTACGAGCAGTACTTC.

The chain combines TRBV11-3 with TRBJ2-5; D is undetermined. CDR3 length equals 15 residues. The V gene's germline CDR1 is SGHNT and CDR2 YENEEA. V gave up 2 bases and J gave up 1 base, with 11 bases separating them. In nucleotides, the CDR3 is TGTGCCAGCAGCTTAAATTTGGCGTTCCAAGAGACCCAGTACTTC. Its translation is CASSLNLAFQETQYF.

The chain joins TRBV11-2 to TRBJ2-1, with TRBD2 identical over 14 bases. Germline V gives CDR1 SGHAT, CDR2 FQNNGV. This CDR3 region has 16 residues. Trimming at V came to 5 bases and at J to 6 bases, leaving 6 bases not matched to a gene. The CDR3 DNA reads TGTGCCAGCAGCCGAGGGACTAGCGGGAGTGGCAATGAGCAGTTCTTC. Protein sequence: CASSRGTSGSGNEQFF.

This clone was seen only a few times. The chain links TRBV7-2 to TRBJ1-5; D is possibly TRBD1 (5 bases). The CDR3 covers 15 residues. The germline gives CDR1 SGHTA, CDR2 FQGNSA. V lost 3 bases, J lost 0 bases, and 9 bases lay in between. For the CDR3, the DNA is TGTGCCAGCAGCTTTTGGGGGAGTAGCAATCAGCCCCAGCATTTT. Protein: CASSFWGSSNQPQHF.

The genes are TRBV9 and TRBJ2-7; a weak D match, TRBD2 (5 bases). CDR1 and CDR2 from the germline V gene are SGDLS and YYNGEE. CDR3 size: 10 residues. V lost 8 bases and J lost 6, with 9 bases in between. CDR3 DNA sequence: TGTGCCAGTGCGGGCTCCGAGCAGTACTTC. It specifies CASAGSEQYF.

The chain is built from TRBV5-8 and TRBJ2-7; D unresolved. CDR3 length: 11 amino acids. The V and J ends lost 2 bases and 3 bases respectively, with 3 bases between them. Per the germline V gene, CDR1 is SGHTS and CDR2 is YDEGEE. In DNA, the CDR3 is TGTGCCAGCAGCTTCGTCTACGAGCAGTACTTC. It codes for CASSFVYEQYF.